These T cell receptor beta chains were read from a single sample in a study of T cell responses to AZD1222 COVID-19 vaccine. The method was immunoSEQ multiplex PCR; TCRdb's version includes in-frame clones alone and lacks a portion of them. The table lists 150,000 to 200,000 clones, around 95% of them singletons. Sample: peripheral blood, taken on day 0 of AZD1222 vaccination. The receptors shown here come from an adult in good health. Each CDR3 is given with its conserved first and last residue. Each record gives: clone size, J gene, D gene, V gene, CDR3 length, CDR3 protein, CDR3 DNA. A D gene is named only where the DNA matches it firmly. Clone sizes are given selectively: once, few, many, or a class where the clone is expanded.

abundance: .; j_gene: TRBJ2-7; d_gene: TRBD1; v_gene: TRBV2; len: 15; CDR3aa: CASRGTRQGFGEQYF; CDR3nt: TGTGCCAGCAGGGGGACACGACAGGGCTTCGGCGAGCAGTACTTC
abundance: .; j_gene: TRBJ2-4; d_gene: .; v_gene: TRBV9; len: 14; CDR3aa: CASSVEGVGDIQYF; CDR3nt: TGTGCCAGCAGCGTAGAGGGGGTAGGGGACATTCAGTACTTC
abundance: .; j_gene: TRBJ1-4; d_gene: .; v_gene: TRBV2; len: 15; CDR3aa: CASSLSKGSNEKLFF; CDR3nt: TGTGCCAGCAGTCTCTCCAAGGGCAGTAATGAAAAACTGTTTTTT
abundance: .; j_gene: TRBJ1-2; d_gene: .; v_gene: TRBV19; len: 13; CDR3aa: CASSLTPSYGYTF; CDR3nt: TGTGCCAGTAGCCTCACGCCCTCTTATGGCTACACCTTC
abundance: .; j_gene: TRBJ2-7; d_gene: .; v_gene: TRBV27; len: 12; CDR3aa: CASSPQGDEQYF; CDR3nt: TGTGCCAGCAGTCCCCAGGGTGACGAGCAGTACTTC
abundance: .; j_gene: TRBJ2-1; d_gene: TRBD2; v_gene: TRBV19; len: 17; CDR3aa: CASSIDLTGTSGNEQFF; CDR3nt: TGTGCCAGTAGTATAGATCTTACCGGGACTAGCGGGAATGAGCAGTTCTTC
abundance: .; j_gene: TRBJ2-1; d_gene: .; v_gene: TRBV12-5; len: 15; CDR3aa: CASGPTTSSYNEQFF; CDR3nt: TGTGCTAGTGGTCCCACTACGAGCTCCTACAATGAGCAGTTCTTC
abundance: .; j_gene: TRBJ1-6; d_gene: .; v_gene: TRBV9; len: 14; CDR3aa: CASSVETANSPLHF; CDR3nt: TGTGCCAGCAGCGTAGAAACAGCTAATTCACCCCTCCACTTT
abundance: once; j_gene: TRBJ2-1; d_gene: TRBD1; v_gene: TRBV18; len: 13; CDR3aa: CASSTGVGNEQFF; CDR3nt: TGTGCCAGCTCGACAGGGGTCGGCAATGAGCAGTTCTTC
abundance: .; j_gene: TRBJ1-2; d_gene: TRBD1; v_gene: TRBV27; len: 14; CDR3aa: CASSPGQTIYGYTF; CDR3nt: TGTGCCAGCAGTCCGGGACAGACAATCTATGGCTACACCTTC
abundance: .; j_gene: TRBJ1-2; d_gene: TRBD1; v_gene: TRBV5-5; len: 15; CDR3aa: CASSSFRQGRYGYTF; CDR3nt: TGTGCCAGCAGCTCCTTCCGACAGGGGAGGTATGGCTACACCTTC
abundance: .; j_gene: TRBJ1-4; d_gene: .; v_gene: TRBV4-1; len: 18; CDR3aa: CASSQGAQTYATNEKLFF; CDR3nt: TGCGCCAGCAGCCAAGGGGCACAAACTTATGCAACTAATGAAAAACTGTTTTTT
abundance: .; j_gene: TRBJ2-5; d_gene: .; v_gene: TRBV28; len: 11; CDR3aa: CASGWSETQYF; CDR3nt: TGTGCCAGCGGGTGGTCGGAGACCCAGTACTTC
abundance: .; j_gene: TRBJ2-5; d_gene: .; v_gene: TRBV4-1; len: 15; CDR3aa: CASSQDLDREETQYF; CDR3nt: TGCGCCAGCAGCCAAGATCTGGACAGAGAAGAGACCCAGTACTTC
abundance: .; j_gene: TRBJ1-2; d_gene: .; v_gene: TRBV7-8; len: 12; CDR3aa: CASSQHRDGYTF; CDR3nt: TGTGCCAGCAGCCAACACAGGGACGGCTACACCTTC
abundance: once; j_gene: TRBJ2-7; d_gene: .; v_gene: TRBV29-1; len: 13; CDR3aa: CSVAHGGTYEQYF; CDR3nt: TGCAGCGTTGCCCATGGGGGGACCTACGAGCAGTACTTC
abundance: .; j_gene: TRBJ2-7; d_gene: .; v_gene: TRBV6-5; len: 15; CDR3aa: CASSLSGHGGYEQYF; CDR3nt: TGTGCCAGCAGCTTAAGCGGCCACGGGGGCTACGAGCAGTACTTC
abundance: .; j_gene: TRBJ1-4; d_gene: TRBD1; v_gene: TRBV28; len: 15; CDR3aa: CASSLAGTADEKLFF; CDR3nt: TGTGCCAGCAGTTTAGCCGGGACAGCCGATGAAAAACTGTTTTTT
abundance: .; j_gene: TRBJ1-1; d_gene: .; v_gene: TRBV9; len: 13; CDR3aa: CASSARVDTEAFF; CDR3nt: TGTGCCAGCAGCGCCCGGGTGGACACTGAAGCTTTCTTT
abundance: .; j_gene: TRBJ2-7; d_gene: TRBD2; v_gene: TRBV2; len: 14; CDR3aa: CASRSSGISYEQYF; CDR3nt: TGTGCCAGCAGGTCTAGCGGGATCTCCTACGAGCAGTACTTC
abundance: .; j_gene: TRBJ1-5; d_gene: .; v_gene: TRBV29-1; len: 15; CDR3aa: CSVTLGVGSNQPQHF; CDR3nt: TGCAGCGTTACCCTGGGGGTGGGCAGCAATCAGCCCCAGCATTTT
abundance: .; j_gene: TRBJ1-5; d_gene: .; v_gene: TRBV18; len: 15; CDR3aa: CASSPPDGYNQPQHF; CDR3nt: TGTGCCAGCTCACCACCCGACGGATACAATCAGCCCCAGCATTTT
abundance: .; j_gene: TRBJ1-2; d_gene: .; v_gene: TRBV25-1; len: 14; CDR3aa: CASSVGPAQRGYTF; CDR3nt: TGTGCCAGCAGTGTGGGGCCGGCTCAACGCGGCTACACCTTC
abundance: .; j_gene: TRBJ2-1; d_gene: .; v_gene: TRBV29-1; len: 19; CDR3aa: CSVDPGSRTAESSYNEQFF; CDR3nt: TGCAGCGTTGATCCCGGGTCCAGGACAGCGGAGAGCTCCTACAATGAGCAGTTCTTC
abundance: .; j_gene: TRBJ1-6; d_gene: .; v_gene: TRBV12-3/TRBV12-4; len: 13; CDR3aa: CASSSGDHSPLHF; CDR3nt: TGTGCCAGCAGTTCGGGTGACCATTCACCCCTCCACTTT
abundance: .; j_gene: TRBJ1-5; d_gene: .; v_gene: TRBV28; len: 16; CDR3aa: CASSFGQLYSNQPQHF; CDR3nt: TGTGCCAGCAGTTTCGGACAGCTTTATAGCAATCAGCCCCAGCATTTT
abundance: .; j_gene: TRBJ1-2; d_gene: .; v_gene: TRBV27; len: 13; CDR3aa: CASSYSGNYGYTF; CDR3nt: TGTGCCAGCAGTTACAGTGGAAACTATGGCTACACCTTC
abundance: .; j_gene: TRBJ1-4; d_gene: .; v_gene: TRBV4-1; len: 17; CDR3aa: CASSQVLSGAVEEKLFF; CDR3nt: TGCGCCAGCAGCCAAGTCCTTTCGGGGGCGGTGGAGGAAAAACTGTTTTTT
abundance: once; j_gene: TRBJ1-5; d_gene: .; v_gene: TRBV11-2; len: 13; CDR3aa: CASSLAGGQPQHF; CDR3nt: TGTGCCAGCAGCTTAGCGGGGGGTCAGCCCCAGCATTTT
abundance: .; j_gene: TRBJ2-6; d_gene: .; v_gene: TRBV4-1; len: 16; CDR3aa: CASSQGAASGANVLTF; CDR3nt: TGCGCCAGCAGCCAAGGTGCGGCGAGCGGGGCCAACGTCCTGACTTTC
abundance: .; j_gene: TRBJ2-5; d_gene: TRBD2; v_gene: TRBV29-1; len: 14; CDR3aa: CSVEASGIQETQYF; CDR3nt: TGCAGCGTTGAGGCTAGCGGGATCCAAGAGACCCAGTACTTC
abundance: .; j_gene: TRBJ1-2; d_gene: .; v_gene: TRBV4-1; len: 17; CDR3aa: CASSPRSGAPLNYGYTF; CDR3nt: TGCGCCAGCAGCCCTAGATCAGGGGCCCCGTTGAACTATGGCTACACCTTC
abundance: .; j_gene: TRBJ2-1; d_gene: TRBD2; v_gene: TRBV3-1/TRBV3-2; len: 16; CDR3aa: CASSQDRLAGSDEQFF; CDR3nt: TGTGCCAGCAGCCAAGACCGCCTAGCGGGATCGGATGAGCAGTTCTTC
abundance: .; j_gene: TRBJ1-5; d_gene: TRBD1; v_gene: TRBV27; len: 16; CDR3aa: CASSPVATGGNQPQHF; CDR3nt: TGTGCCAGCAGTCCCGTCGCTACAGGGGGGAATCAGCCCCAGCATTTT
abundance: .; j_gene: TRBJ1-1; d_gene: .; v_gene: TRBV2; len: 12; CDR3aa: CASFKTNTEAFF; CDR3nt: TGTGCCTCTTTTAAAACGAACACTGAAGCTTTCTTT
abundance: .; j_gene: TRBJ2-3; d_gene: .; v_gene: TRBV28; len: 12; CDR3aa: CASSPPADTQYF; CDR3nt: TGTGCCAGCAGTCCCCCCGCAGATACGCAGTATTTT
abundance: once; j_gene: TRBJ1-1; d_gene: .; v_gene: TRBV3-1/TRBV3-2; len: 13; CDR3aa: CASSQDRGAEAFF; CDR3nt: TGTGCCAGCAGCCAAGATAGGGGGGCTGAAGCTTTCTTT
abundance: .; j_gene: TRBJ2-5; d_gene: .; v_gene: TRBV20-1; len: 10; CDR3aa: CSARGETQYF; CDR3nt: TGCAGTGCTAGAGGGGAGACCCAGTACTTC
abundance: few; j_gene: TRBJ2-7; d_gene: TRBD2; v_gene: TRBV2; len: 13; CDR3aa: CASIPGGSGEQYF; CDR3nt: TGTGCCAGCATACCGGGAGGATCGGGAGAGCAGTACTTC
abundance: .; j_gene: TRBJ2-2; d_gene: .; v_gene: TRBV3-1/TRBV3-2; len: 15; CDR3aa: CASSRKRSNTGELFF; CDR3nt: TGTGCCAGCAGCCGGAAGCGGTCGAACACCGGGGAGCTGTTTTTT
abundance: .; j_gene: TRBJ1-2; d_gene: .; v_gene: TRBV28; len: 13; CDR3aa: CASSLGGGNGYTF; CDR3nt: TGTGCCAGCAGTTTAGGAGGGGGGAATGGCTACACCTTC
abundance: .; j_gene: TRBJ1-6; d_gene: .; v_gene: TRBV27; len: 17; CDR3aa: CASSRLRSYMGNSPLHF; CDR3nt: TGTGCCAGCAGCCGCCTACGTAGTTATATGGGTAATTCACCCCTCCACTTT
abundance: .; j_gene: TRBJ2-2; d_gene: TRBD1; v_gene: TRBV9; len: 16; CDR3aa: CASSFRDRGPHGELFF; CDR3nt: TGTGCCAGCAGCTTCCGGGACAGGGGGCCCCACGGGGAGCTGTTTTTT
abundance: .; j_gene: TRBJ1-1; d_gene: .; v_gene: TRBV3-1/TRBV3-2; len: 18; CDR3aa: CASSQGWGRDPKRTEAFF; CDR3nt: TGTGCCAGCAGCCAAGGCTGGGGGCGGGACCCAAAGCGGACTGAAGCTTTCTTT
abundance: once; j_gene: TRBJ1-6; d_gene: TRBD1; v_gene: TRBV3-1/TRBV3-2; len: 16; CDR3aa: CASSPPRTGFRSPLHF; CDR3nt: TGTGCCAGCAGCCCGCCCCGGACAGGTTTTCGTTCACCCCTCCACTTT
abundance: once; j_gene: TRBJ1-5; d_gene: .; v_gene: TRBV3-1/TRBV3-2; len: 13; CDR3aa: CASSQDLSEPQHF; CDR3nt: TGTGCCAGCAGCCAAGATCTGAGCGAGCCCCAGCATTTT
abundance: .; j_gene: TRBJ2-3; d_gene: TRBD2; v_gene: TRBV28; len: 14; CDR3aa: CASSPPGLANTQYF; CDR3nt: TGTGCCAGCAGTCCCCCGGGACTAGCTAATACGCAGTATTTT
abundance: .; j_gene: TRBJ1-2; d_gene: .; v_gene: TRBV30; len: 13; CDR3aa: CAWSPDGHYGYTF; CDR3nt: TGTGCCTGGAGTCCCGACGGGCACTATGGCTACACCTTC
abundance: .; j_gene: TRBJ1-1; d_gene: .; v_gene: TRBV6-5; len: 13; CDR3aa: CASSYGRNTEAFF; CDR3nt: TGTGCCAGCAGTTACGGGAGAAACACTGAAGCTTTCTTT
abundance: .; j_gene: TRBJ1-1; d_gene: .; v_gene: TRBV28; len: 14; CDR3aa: CASSLGIMNTEAFF; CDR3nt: TGTGCCAGCAGTTTGGGGATCATGAACACTGAAGCTTTCTTT
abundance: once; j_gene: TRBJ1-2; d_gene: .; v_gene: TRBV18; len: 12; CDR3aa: CASSPDGGGYTF; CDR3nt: TGTGCCAGCTCACCCGACGGTGGTGGCTACACCTTC
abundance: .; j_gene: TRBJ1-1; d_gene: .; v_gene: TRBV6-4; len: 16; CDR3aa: CASTGYWLPMNTEAFF; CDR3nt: TGTGCCAGCACGGGGTATTGGTTACCAATGAACACTGAAGCTTTCTTT
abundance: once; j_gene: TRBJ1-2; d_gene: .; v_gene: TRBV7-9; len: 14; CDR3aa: CASSTRSGGYGYTF; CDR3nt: TGTGCCAGCAGCACCCGATCGGGTGGCTATGGCTACACCTTC
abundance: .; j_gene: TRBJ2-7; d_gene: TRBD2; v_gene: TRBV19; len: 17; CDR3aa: CASSSSGTSGTTYEQYF; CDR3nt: TGTGCCAGTAGTTCCTCCGGGACTAGCGGGACCACCTACGAGCAGTACTTC
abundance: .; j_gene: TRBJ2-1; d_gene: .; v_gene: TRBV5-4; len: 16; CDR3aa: CASSPALGRAYNEQFF; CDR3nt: TGTGCCAGCAGCCCAGCCCTAGGAAGGGCCTACAATGAGCAGTTCTTC
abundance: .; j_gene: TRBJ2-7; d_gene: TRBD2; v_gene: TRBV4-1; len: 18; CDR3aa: CASSHTLASYANWYEQYF; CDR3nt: TGCGCCAGCAGCCATACACTAGCGAGTTACGCTAATTGGTACGAGCAGTACTTC
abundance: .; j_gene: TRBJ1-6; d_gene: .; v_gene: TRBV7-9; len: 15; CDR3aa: CASSAGIKRDSPLHF; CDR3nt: TGTGCCAGCAGCGCGGGGATCAAGCGGGATTCACCCCTCCACTTT